The 12 T cell receptor beta chains reported below all come from one sample, sequenced in a study of blood T cells in healthy people across ages. Primed by a sample-barcoded 5' primer and a J-beta primer mix, a second PCR proceeded for 7 to 11 cycles. TCRdb reanalysed the 5' RACE reads using MiXCR and keeps one entry per CDR3 protein. This sample yields 1.5 million or so distinct CDR3 sequences, of which around two fifths are seen a single time; roughly 7.9% belongs to the top ten. The sequenced sample was blood. Every receptor here comes from a woman aged 18 to 35 in good health.

There are a few counts of this clonotype. V is TRBV12-3 or TRBV12-4 and J is TRBJ2-7, with D possibly being TRBD1 (5 bases). This CDR3 contains 14 residues. V was pared by 5 bases and J by 0 bases, with 11 bases between. The CDR3 loop is CASSPGIGSYEQYF. In DNA form, the CDR3 reads TGTGCCAGCAGTCCAGGGATAGGCTCCTACGAGCAGTACTTC.

A few counts support this clonotype. The chain links TRBV27 to TRBJ2-7; D is uncertain. Trimming left V 3 bases short and J 5 bases short, with 11 bases between. In germline, CDR1 is MNHEY, CDR2 SMNVEV (reference sequence). This CDR3 spans 13 amino acids. CDR3 coding DNA: TGTGCCAGCAGTTTCGACTTTGGCAACGAGCAGTACTTC. This codes for CASSFDFGNEQYF.

This clonotype was seen only once. A single base separates this from a much larger clone, so it may be a read error. V gene TRBV29-1 combines with J gene TRBJ2-7; D unresolved. V lost 6 bases and J lost 4, with 19 bases in between. The CDR3 contains 14 residues. Germline V lookup: CDR1 SQVTM, CDR2 ANQGSEA. CDR3 sequence (DNA): TGCAGCGTCGCCCACTCCATGGGGTCGTACGAGCAGTACTTC. It is translated as CSVAHSMGSYEQYF.

The V gene is TRBV27, the J gene TRBJ2-7; unclear D gene. This CDR3 is 15 amino acids long. CDR1 and CDR2 (germline): MNHEY, SMNVEV (reference sequence). The ends were cut back, 6 bases at V and 12 bases at J, with 27 bases in the middle. The CDR3 loop is CASRSIGRNQETRYF. DNA of the CDR3: TGTGCCAGCAGATCTATTGGACGGAACCAAGAGACCCGGTACTTC.

The rearrangement links TRBV11-2 to TRBJ1-6; the match to TRBD1 covers 7 bases. The CDR3 covers 14 residues. Germline CDR1 reads SGHAT; CDR2 reads FQNNGV. The V gene end was trimmed by 3 bases and the J gene end by 9 bases; junction bases not matched to a gene: 5. CDR3 DNA: TGTGCCAGCAGCTTTCAGACAGGGATTTCACCCCTCCACTTT. Translated: CASSFQTGISPLHF.

The chain joins TRBV6-5 to TRBJ2-4; D might be TRBD2 (6 bases). The CDR3 runs 15 residues. In germline, CDR1 is MNHEY, CDR2 SVGAGI. The V gene lost 5 bases and the J gene lost 2 bases, with 13 bases spanning the gap. The CDR3 reads CASSTVSGTKNIQYF. DNA for the CDR3: TGTGCCAGCAGTACGGTTAGCGGTACCAAAAACATTCAGTACTTC.

In its sample, this clonotype was seen a few times. V usage is TRBV7-2 and J usage is TRBJ2-7, with 8 bases fitting TRBD2. V lost 5 bases and J lost 4; bases outside the gene matches: 13. Germline-derived CDR1 and CDR2 are SGHTA and FQGNSA. CDR3 length: 16 amino acids. The CDR3 DNA reads as TGTGCCAGCAGCCCCCCCAGCGGGAGAAGACAGTACGAGCAGTACTTC. It codes for CASSPPSGRRQYEQYF.

V gene TRBV27 combines with J gene TRBJ2-3; a possible D gene is TRBD1 (6 bases). Germline CDR1 and CDR2: MNHEY and SMNVEV (reference sequence). V lost 8 bases to trimming and J lost 2 bases, with 11 bases between them. This CDR3 contains 13 residues. This CDR3 reads CASGPGDTDTQYF. The CDR3 DNA follows: TGTGCCAGCGGACCAGGGGACACAGATACGCAGTATTTT.

This chain links TRBV7-2 with TRBJ2-7, with D uncertain. The closer fit of TRBJ2-5 to the DNA end suggests the J call may be wrong. The CDR3 has 14 residues. In germline, CDR1 is SGHTA, CDR2 FQGNSA. CDR3 coding DNA: TGTGCCAGCAGCTTAGATCAGTATTTGGAGACCCAGTACTTC. This gives the protein CASSLDQYLETQYF.

V and J are TRBV28 and TRBJ2-4, with 7 nucleotides matching TRBD1. The CDR3 covers 16 residues. V shed 6 bases, J shed 1 base, and the junction held 9 bases outside the gene matches. The V gene's germline CDR1 is MDHEN and CDR2 SYDVKM. CDR3 residues: CASRPTGKMAKNIQYF. In nucleotides, the CDR3 is TGTGCCAGCAGACCGACAGGGAAGATGGCCAAAAACATTCAGTACTTC.

This clonotype has at least ten counts. A read error may explain this, as a much larger clone is one base away. The chain combines TRBV12-3 or TRBV12-4 with TRBJ2-1; the D gene could be TRBD1 or TRBD2 (5 bases each). The V end lost 7 bases, the J end lost 8 bases, and 21 bases lay between the germline ends. There are 15 residues in the CDR3. The CDR3 sequence: CASKPGRVFQDEQFF. The CDR3 bases are TGTGCCAGCAAACCGGGACGAGTATTCCAAGATGAGCAGTTCTTC.

This clonotype has more than one count but fewer than ten. This sequence joins TRBV2 and TRBJ2-7; either TRBD1 or TRBD2 may supply D (5 bases each). The V gene's germline CDR1 is SNHLY and CDR2 FYNNEI. The CDR3 loop spans 15 amino acids. V dropped 4 bases and J dropped 0 bases, with 13 bases sitting between them. The CDR3 sequence is CASSGTWGISYEQYF. The CDR3 coding sequence is TGTGCCAGCAGTGGGACCTGGGGGATCTCCTACGAGCAGTACTTC.